The T cell receptor (beta chain) under discussion was sequenced for a study of blood T cells in healthy people across ages. The wider study: For every two T cells, template switching captured about one barcoded beta molecule.

Study-wide results and limits: PBMCs left unsorted prevented a conclusive naive versus antigen-experienced comparison. Whereas aged donors had fewer naive CD4+ cells, long-lived donors had more of them and higher diversity. The authors considered diversity estimates from one million T cells to be underestimates.

The authors ran a second PCR of roughly 6 to 11 cycles using a sample-barcoded 5' primer and a J-beta primer mix. TCRdb processed the 5' RACE reads anew with MiXCR; each CDR3 protein has one entry. The repertoire includes about 1.4 million distinct CDR3 sequences, roughly 64% of them detected once, and roughly 7% sits in the top ten. V shed 6 bases, J shed 4 bases, and the junction held 6 bases outside the gene matches. CDR1 SGHDN and CDR2 FVKESK come from the germline V gene. This CDR3 contains 14 residues. This clonotype was counted only a few times. Its antigen is not identified. V and J are TRBV14 and TRBJ1-2; 9 nucleotides agree with TRBD1. The sequenced sample consisted of blood. This TCR derives from a man between 18 and 35 years old in good health. The CDR3 region is CASSTGGAGYGYTF. The CDR3 coding sequence is TGTGCCAGCAGTACAGGGGGCGCGGGCTATGGCTACACCTTC.